This section outlines one T cell receptor (beta chain) sequence together with its context. These data belong to a study of blood T cell repertoires in COVID-19. The data were produced by immunoSEQ multiplex PCR, yet TCRdb's version contains in-frame clones alone and is incomplete. The top ten hold roughly 21% of the sample, which has 65,000 to 70,000 clones, around 80% seen once. This sequence originates from a human donor in a cohort sampled during active COVID-19. Sequencing input: peripheral blood.

CDR3 loop: CASSLEGQVYNEQFF. CDR3 coding DNA: TGTGCCAGCAGCTTAGAGGGACAGGTGTACAATGAGCAGTTCTTC. The genes are TRBV7-2 and TRBJ2-1, with TRBD1 matching over 8 bases. The CDR3 has 15 amino acids. Germline V gene sequence: CDR1 SGHTA, CDR2 FQGNSA. V lost 1 base and J lost 4; bases outside the gene matches: 3.